Each of the 28 T cell receptor beta chains below was sequenced from the same sample in a study of T cells in Graves' hyperthyroidism and ophthalmopathy. Amplification targeted TCR beta CDR3 regions from RNA transcripts. With the HTBI primer set, the TCR CDR3 went through a first round of RT-PCR. A single record per CDR3 protein comes from TCRdb applying MiXCR to the multiplex PCR reads. The sample has 660,000 or so distinct CDR3 sequences; about 45% are singletons. Input material: peripheral blood or thyroid tissue (not recorded which). All receptors derive from an adult man with Graves' disease, either hyperthyroidism or ophthalmopathy (not recorded which).

The chain is built from TRBV5-1 and TRBJ2-5, with D unresolved. V shed 4 bases and J shed 1 base, with 11 bases lying between them. This CDR3 comprises 14 residues. Germline V gene lookup returns CDR1 SGHRS and CDR2 YFSETQ. The CDR3 nucleotides read TGCGCCAGCAGCGCAAGGGTAAGCCAAGAGACCCAGTACTTC. Its translation is CASSARVSQETQYF.

This chain connects TRBV20-1 to TRBJ1-6, with unresolved D. In germline, CDR1 is DFQATT, CDR2 SNEGSKA (reference sequence). The CDR3 spans 10 residues. Trimming cost V 7 bases and J 13 bases, with 11 bases left between them. The CDR3 protein is CSEQRTPLHF. The CDR3 DNA reads as TGCAGTGAACAGCGGACGCCCCTCCACTTT.

This clonotype was found a few times. V gene TRBV6-1 combines with J gene TRBJ2-5; tentatively, D is TRBD1 or TRBD2 (6 bases each). The V gene lost 6 bases and the J gene lost 5 bases, with 10 bases spanning the gap. The length of the CDR3 is 12 residues. Germline V gene lookup returns CDR1 MNHNS and CDR2 SASEGT. This chain's CDR3 is CASRRGVETQYF. Here the CDR3 DNA reads TGTGCCAGCAGAAGGGGGGTGGAGACCCAGTACTTC.

The chain is built from TRBV9 and TRBJ1-2; 10 bases fit TRBD1. This CDR3 has 15 residues. V lost 4 bases to trimming and J lost 4 bases; unmatched junction nucleotides: 7. Germline CDR1 SGDLS, CDR2 YYNGEE. As DNA, the CDR3 is TGTGCCAGCAGCCCCTCCGGGACAGGGGCCTATGGCTACACCTTC. Encoded protein: CASSPSGTGAYGYTF.

J is TRBJ1-2 and V is TRBV15; D unclear. The germline V gene encodes CDR1 LNHNV and CDR2 YYDKDF (reference sequence). Trimming shortened V by 1 base and J by 12 bases, and 9 bases separated the two germline ends. The CDR3 is 11 amino acids. This CDR3 reads CATSRAGHDTF. The CDR3 DNA reads as TGTGCCACCAGCAGAGCGGGCCATGACACCTTC.

About this clonotype: No DNA is shown, since the ends of the CDR3 on it are uncertain; the CDR3 is the one TCRdb lists. The gene calls are TRBV15 and TRBJ2-5; TRBD1, the table's D call, lacks a check against the DNA. The CDR3 length equals 18 residues, ends included. Looked up from germline, CDR1 is LNHNV and CDR2 is YYDKDF (reference sequence). CDR3 region: CASSIYLCSGYRGETQYF.

There are many counts of this clonotype. The chain links TRBV7-3 to TRBJ1-6, with D possibly TRBD1 on 6 matching bases. The germline V gene has CDR1 SGHTA and CDR2 FQGTGA. V was clipped by 2 bases and J by 8 bases, with 10 bases between them. The CDR3 runs 14 residues. The CDR3 nucleotides read TGTGCCAGCAGCTTACAGGGGTTCGATTCACCCCTCCACTTT. It is translated as CASSLQGFDSPLHF.

This clonotype was seen only a few times. This rearrangement joins TRBV4-1 to TRBJ1-6; D gene uncertain. Trimming shortened V by 2 bases and J by 13 bases, and 9 bases separated the two germline ends. CDR3 length: 12 residues. The germline gives CDR1 MGHRA, CDR2 YSYEKL. The CDR3 nucleotides are TGCGCCAGCAGCCAACCAAATCTTCCCCTCCACTTT. The encoded protein is CASSQPNLPLHF.

The chain links TRBV10-3 to TRBJ2-5, with 8 positions matching TRBD1. Germline V CDR1 and CDR2: ENHRY, SYGVKD. V shed 6 bases, J shed 5 bases, and the junction held 5 bases outside the gene matches. The CDR3 is 13 amino acids. Here the CDR3 reads CAISADRDETQYF. CDR3 coding DNA: TGTGCCATCAGCGCGGACAGGGACGAGACCCAGTACTTC.

The chain joins TRBV2 to TRBJ2-6; 9 bases agree with TRBD1. Trimming cost V 6 bases and J 9 bases; bases outside gene matches: 6. CDR3 length equals 14 residues. Looked up from germline, CDR1 is SNHLY and CDR2 is FYNNEI. The CDR3 sequence is CASSVGTGSNVLTF. DNA of the CDR3: TGTGCCAGCAGCGTAGGGACAGGGAGCAACGTCCTGACTTTC.

This clonotype was found a few times. V and J are TRBV7-8 and TRBJ2-7; D possibly uses TRBD1 or TRBD2 (5 bases each). Germline V gene sequence: CDR1 SGHVS, CDR2 FQNEAQ. V lost 3 bases and J lost 2, with 14 bases in between. There are 15 residues in the CDR3. DNA of the CDR3: TGTGCCAGCAGCTTGTGGGGGAACAATGCCTACGAGCAGTACTTC. It specifies CASSLWGNNAYEQYF.

This clonotype was counted a few times. The CDR3 DNA is TGCGCCAGCAGCGTAGTGGGCGGACCCTCCTACGAGCAGTACTTC. It codes for CASSVVGGPSYEQYF. The chain recombines TRBV4-1 with TRBJ2-7; D unresolved. Per the germline V gene, CDR1 is MGHRA and CDR2 is YSYEKL. The CDR3 length is 15 residues. V was clipped by 5 bases and J by 0 bases, with 14 bases between them.

The J gene is TRBJ2-5, the V gene TRBV24-1, with 9 bases aligning to TRBD1. The CDR3 contains 15 residues. V was clipped by 4 bases and J by 5 bases; unmatched bases: 7. Germline V gene lookup returns CDR1 KGHDR and CDR2 SFDVKD. Written as DNA, the CDR3 is TGTGCCACCAGTGACAGTCGACAGGGGGGGGAGACCCAGTACTTC. Protein: CATSDSRQGGETQYF.

This chain connects TRBV15 to TRBJ1-4, with 8 nucleotides matching TRBD1. From germline, CDR1 is LNHNV and CDR2 YYDKDF (reference sequence). V trimming: 3 bases; J trimming: 0 bases; junction bases outside the gene matches: 9. The CDR3 length is 18 residues. The CDR3 is CATSSGGTGIATNEKLFF. DNA of the CDR3: TGTGCCACCAGCAGCGGGGGGACAGGCATTGCAACTAATGAAAAACTGTTTTTT.

This sequence joins TRBV12-3 or TRBV12-4 and TRBJ1-5, with TRBD1 matching over 7 bases. V gave up 5 bases and J gave up 10 bases; unmatched junction bases: 5. The CDR3 runs to 12 residues. Here the CDR3 reads CASSPNRGPQHF. CDR3 DNA sequence: TGTGCCAGCAGTCCGAACAGGGGACCCCAGCATTTT.

This clonotype came up many times. The genes are TRBV29-1 and TRBJ1-2, with a weak D call TRBD1 (6 bases). The V gene's germline CDR1 is SQVTM and CDR2 ANQGSEA. The CDR3 consists of 14 residues. V dropped 4 bases and J dropped 5 bases, with 17 bases sitting between them. Written as DNA, the CDR3 is TGCAGCGTTGGAGGGGGGCTAAGGACATATGGCTACACCTTC. Protein product: CSVGGGLRTYGYTF.

This chain joins TRBV7-2 and TRBJ2-2; TRBD2 agrees at 13 bases. Germline V CDR1 and CDR2: SGHTA, FQGNSA. The CDR3 is 18 amino acids. V shed 6 bases and J 4 bases; nucleotides not matched to a gene: 11. The CDR3 DNA is TGTGCCAGCAGTTTCGGACTAGCGGGAGCGGCTGTCACCGGGGAGCTGTTTTTT. This gives the protein CASSFGLAGAAVTGELFF.

The sample holds many counts of this clonotype. The V gene is TRBV14, the J gene TRBJ2-7, with D perhaps matching TRBD1 (5 bases). The CDR3 loop spans 17 amino acids. Germline assignment: CDR1 SGHDN and CDR2 FVKESK. The germline V and J ends were trimmed by 4 bases and 0 bases, with 19 bases remaining between them. This chain's CDR3 is CASSRTPQIGVSYEQYF. In DNA form, the CDR3 reads TGTGCCAGCAGCCGCACCCCACAGATAGGGGTCTCCTACGAGCAGTACTTC.

This chain uses TRBV5-1 with TRBJ2-6; the D is unclear. CDR1 SGHRS and CDR2 YFSETQ come from the germline V gene. V lost 0 bases to trimming and J lost 0 bases, with 7 bases between them. The CDR3 extends over 16 amino acids. The CDR3: CASSLDSISGANVLTF. The CDR3 coding sequence is TGCGCCAGCAGCTTGGACAGTATCTCTGGGGCCAACGTCCTGACTTTC.

This clonotype was picked up many times. J is TRBJ1-5 and V is TRBV2, with D uncertain. Trimming removed 4 bases at V and 2 bases at J, with 9 bases between. From germline, CDR1 is SNHLY and CDR2 FYNNEI. The CDR3 has 14 amino acids. The CDR3 sequence is CASSGGGGNQPQHF. The CDR3 coding sequence is TGTGCCAGCAGTGGTGGAGGCGGCAATCAGCCCCAGCATTTT.

This clonotype was picked up a small number of times. The rearrangement links TRBV11-2 to TRBJ1-1; a weak D match, TRBD1 (5 bases). Trimming cost V 4 bases and J 12 bases, with 18 bases left between them. CDR3 length: 13 amino acids. The germline V gene encodes CDR1 SGHAT and CDR2 FQNNGV. The CDR3 DNA sequence: TGTGCCAGCAGCTCCCTTCATCAGCCAGGGACTTTCTTT. It encodes CASSSLHQPGTFF.

This clonotype was counted only a few times. The chain links TRBV6-1 to TRBJ1-5; 8 bases fit TRBD1. V gave up 8 bases and J gave up 4 bases; unmatched junction bases: 10. Per the germline V gene, CDR1 is MNHNS and CDR2 is SASEGT. The CDR3 contains 15 residues. CDR3 DNA: TGTGCCAGCCGACTGGACAGGGCTGAAAATCAGCCCCAGCATTTT. Protein: CASRLDRAENQPQHF.

The gene calls are TRBV24-1 and TRBJ1-5, with D possibly matching TRBD1 (6 bases). This CDR3 spans 12 amino acids. Trimming took off 9 bases at V and 4 bases at J, with 9 bases between the two ends. CDR1 is KGHDR and CDR2 is SFDVKD in the germline V gene. The chain's CDR3 is CATAQGNQPQHF. CDR3 sequence (DNA): TGTGCCACCGCCCAGGGGAATCAGCCCCAGCATTTT.

This rearrangement joins TRBV25-1 to TRBJ1-2; maybe TRBD1 (5 bases). Germline lookup yields CDR1 MGHDK and CDR2 SYGVNS. The CDR3 loop spans 15 amino acids. Deletions cut 4 bases from V and 4 bases from J, with 16 bases between. For the CDR3, the DNA is TGTGCCAGCAGTGCTAGGGGTTCCGCTCTCTATGGCTACACCTTC. Translated: CASSARGSALYGYTF.

The sample holds many counts of this clonotype. This chain uses TRBV19 with TRBJ2-7; 12 bases map to TRBD2. With V trimmed by 9 bases and J by 4 bases, 10 bases remained unmatched. This CDR3 has 15 residues. The germline V gene has CDR1 LNHDA and CDR2 SQIVND (reference sequence). CDR3 nucleotide sequence: TGTGCCAGCAGCCCTCGGACTAGCGGGGTGTACGAGCAGTACTTC. Its protein product is CASSPRTSGVYEQYF.

For this clonotype: One base away lies a much larger clone, so this may be a sequencing read error. The V and J genes are TRBV15 and TRBJ2-5; TRBD2 matches 7 bases. Trimming removed 0 bases from V and 5 bases from J; junction bases left unmatched: 12. CDR1 and CDR2 (germline): LNHNV, YYDKDF (reference sequence). This CDR3 has 17 residues. CDR3 sequence (DNA): TGTGCCACCAGCAGAGACGCGGGAGCCGTGGCCAACGAGACCCAGTACTTC. This sequence encodes CATSRDAGAVANETQYF.

The chain joins TRBV2 to TRBJ2-5; 11 bases are a match to TRBD2. Germline V CDR1 and CDR2: SNHLY, FYNNEI. The V gene end was trimmed by 7 bases and the J gene end by 3 bases; junction bases not matched to a gene: 7. This CDR3 is 15 amino acids long. This chain's CDR3 is CASKSAGLAEETQYF. CDR3 coding DNA: TGTGCCAGCAAATCAGCGGGACTAGCGGAAGAGACCCAGTACTTC. Supplemented by reference TRBV2 and TRBJ2-5, the full variable domain reads EPEVTQTPSHQVTQMGQEVILRCVPISNHLYFYWYRQILGQKVEFLVSFYNNEISEKSEIFDDQFSVERPDGSNFTLKIRSTKLEDSAMYFCASKSAGLAEETQYFGPGTRLLVL.

This clonotype has a handful of counts. A much larger clone sits a single nucleotide away, making a read error possible. V and J are TRBV10-3 and TRBJ1-4; TRBD1 is a possible D gene (5 bases). V was cut by 5 bases and J by 0 bases, with 10 bases left in between. The V gene's germline CDR1 is ENHRY and CDR2 SYGVKD. The CDR3 contains 15 residues. This CDR3 is CAISQLRATNEKLFF. In DNA form, the CDR3 reads TGTGCCATCAGTCAACTCAGGGCAACTAATGAAAAACTGTTTTTT.